This TCR beta chain was obtained from a study of T cell repertoires in cytomegalovirus infection. Looking at the study overall: Indications came from public TCR beta signatures; they pointed to CMV infection and to a matching HLA type.

This CDR3 contains 15 residues. Germline CDR1 SGHDN, CDR2 FVKESK. V lost 0 bases and J lost 4, with 7 bases in between. This clonotype was detected a few times. Each CDR3 protein gets one entry after TCRdb re-called the reads with MiXCR. The sample consists of about 530,000 distinct CDR3 sequences, less than 30% of them appearing once. This chain connects TRBV14 to TRBJ1-6; D gene unclear. The sample consisted of PBMCs. The receptor's source is a human donor in good health (CMV status not recorded). Some clones in this sample may be carry-over from other donors' samples. The CDR3 is CASSQEQYYNSPLHF. In nucleotides, the CDR3 is TGTGCCAGCAGCCAAGAACAGTATTATAATTCACCCCTCCACTTT.